This T cell receptor beta chain was identified in a study of sequential checkpoint blockade in melanoma. Study as a whole: Randomization was 1:1 between first-line nivolumab→ipilimumab and ipilimumab→nivolumab.

This CDR3 comprises 15 residues. With 0 bases removed from V and 5 bases from J, the gap between germline ends came to 15 bases. The germline CDR1 and CDR2 sequences are SGDLS and YYNGEE. Sequencing used immunoSEQ multiplex PCR; TCRdb keeps in-frame clones, though not all of them. The sample lists approximately 11,000 clones, roughly 74% occurring once. Treatment indicated: randomized to nivolumab then ipilimumab (arm A) or the reverse (arm B). The starting material was CD8+ T cells sorted from blood (inferred from file names), obtained from a patient given nivolumab and ipilimumab in sequence. The TCR originated in a human donor with melanoma. The V call is TRBV9, the J call TRBJ2-7; D might be TRBD2 (5 bases). The CDR3 loop reads CASSVARGNWDEQYF. In DNA form, the CDR3 reads TGTGCCAGCAGCGTAGCCCGGGGAAATTGGGACGAGCAGTACTTC.